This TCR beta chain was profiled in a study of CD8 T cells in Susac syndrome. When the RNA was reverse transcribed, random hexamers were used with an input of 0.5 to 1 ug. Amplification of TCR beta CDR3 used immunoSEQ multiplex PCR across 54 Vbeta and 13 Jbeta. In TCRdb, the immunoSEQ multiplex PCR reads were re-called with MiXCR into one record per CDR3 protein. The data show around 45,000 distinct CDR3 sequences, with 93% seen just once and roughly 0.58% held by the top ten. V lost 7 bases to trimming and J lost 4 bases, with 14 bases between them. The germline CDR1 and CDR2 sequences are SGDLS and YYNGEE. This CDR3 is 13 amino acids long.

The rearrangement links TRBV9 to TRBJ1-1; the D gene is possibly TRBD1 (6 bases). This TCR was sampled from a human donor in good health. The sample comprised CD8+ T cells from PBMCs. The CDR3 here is CASSGGGVTEAFF. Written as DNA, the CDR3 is TGTGCCAGCTCCGGAGGGGGAGTCACTGAAGCTTTCTTT.